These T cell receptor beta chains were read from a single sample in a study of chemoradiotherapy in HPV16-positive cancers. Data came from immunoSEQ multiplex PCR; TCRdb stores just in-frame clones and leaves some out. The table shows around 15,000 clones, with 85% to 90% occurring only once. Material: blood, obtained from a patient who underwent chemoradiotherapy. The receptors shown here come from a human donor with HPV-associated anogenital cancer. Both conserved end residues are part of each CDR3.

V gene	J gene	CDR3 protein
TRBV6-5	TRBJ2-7	CASSRTGGTRNF
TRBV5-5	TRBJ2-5	CASSLNTGKETQYF
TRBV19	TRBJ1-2	CASSIPFEGGYTF
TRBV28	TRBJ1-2	CASTQEGLINYGYTF
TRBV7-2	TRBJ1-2	CASRLGGGYTF
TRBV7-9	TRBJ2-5	CASSSLAGGPETQYF
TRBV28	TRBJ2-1	CASSPLASVYNEQFF
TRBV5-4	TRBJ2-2	CASSPAGGRTGELFF
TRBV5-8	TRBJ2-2	CASSPGVRTGELFF
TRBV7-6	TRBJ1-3	CASSSRASSGNTIYF
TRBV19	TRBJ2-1	CASLNAGADNEQFF
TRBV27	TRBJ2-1	CASSPLAQSYNEQFF
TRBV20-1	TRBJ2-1	CSARRENEQFF
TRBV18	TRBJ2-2	CASSPQGAGELFF
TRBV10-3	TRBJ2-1	CAIRTGTGWTEQFF
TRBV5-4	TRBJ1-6	CASSRETGDNSPLHF